This T cell receptor beta chain appears in the sequencing data of a study of quantifying T cell responses using KT2 cells. About the study: Reverse transcription used primers in the TCR alpha and beta constant regions.

Germline values: CDR1 SNHLY, CDR2 FYNNEI. The CDR3 extends over 16 amino acids. With V trimmed by 6 bases and J by 4 bases, 12 bases remained unmatched. This clonotype showed up just a few times. A single-stranded UMI oligo with SP2 sequence was ligated to cDNA 3' ends. First-round PCR used 4 to 5 cycles and beta primers RC1.1 and RC1.2 covering TRBC1 and TRBC2. A single record per CDR3 protein comes from TCRdb applying MiXCR to the UMI-ligation and nested PCR reads. The sample has some 50,000 distinct CDR3 sequences; around a tenth are singletons. This rearrangement joins TRBV2 to TRBJ2-7; 10 bases line up with TRBD2. The TCR was taken from a human donor. Sequencing input: PBMCs spiked with cells of the T cell clone KT2. CDR3 protein: CASRPELSGRVYEQYF. DNA for the CDR3: TGTGCCAGCAGGCCCGAACTAAGCGGGAGGGTATACGAGCAGTACTTC.